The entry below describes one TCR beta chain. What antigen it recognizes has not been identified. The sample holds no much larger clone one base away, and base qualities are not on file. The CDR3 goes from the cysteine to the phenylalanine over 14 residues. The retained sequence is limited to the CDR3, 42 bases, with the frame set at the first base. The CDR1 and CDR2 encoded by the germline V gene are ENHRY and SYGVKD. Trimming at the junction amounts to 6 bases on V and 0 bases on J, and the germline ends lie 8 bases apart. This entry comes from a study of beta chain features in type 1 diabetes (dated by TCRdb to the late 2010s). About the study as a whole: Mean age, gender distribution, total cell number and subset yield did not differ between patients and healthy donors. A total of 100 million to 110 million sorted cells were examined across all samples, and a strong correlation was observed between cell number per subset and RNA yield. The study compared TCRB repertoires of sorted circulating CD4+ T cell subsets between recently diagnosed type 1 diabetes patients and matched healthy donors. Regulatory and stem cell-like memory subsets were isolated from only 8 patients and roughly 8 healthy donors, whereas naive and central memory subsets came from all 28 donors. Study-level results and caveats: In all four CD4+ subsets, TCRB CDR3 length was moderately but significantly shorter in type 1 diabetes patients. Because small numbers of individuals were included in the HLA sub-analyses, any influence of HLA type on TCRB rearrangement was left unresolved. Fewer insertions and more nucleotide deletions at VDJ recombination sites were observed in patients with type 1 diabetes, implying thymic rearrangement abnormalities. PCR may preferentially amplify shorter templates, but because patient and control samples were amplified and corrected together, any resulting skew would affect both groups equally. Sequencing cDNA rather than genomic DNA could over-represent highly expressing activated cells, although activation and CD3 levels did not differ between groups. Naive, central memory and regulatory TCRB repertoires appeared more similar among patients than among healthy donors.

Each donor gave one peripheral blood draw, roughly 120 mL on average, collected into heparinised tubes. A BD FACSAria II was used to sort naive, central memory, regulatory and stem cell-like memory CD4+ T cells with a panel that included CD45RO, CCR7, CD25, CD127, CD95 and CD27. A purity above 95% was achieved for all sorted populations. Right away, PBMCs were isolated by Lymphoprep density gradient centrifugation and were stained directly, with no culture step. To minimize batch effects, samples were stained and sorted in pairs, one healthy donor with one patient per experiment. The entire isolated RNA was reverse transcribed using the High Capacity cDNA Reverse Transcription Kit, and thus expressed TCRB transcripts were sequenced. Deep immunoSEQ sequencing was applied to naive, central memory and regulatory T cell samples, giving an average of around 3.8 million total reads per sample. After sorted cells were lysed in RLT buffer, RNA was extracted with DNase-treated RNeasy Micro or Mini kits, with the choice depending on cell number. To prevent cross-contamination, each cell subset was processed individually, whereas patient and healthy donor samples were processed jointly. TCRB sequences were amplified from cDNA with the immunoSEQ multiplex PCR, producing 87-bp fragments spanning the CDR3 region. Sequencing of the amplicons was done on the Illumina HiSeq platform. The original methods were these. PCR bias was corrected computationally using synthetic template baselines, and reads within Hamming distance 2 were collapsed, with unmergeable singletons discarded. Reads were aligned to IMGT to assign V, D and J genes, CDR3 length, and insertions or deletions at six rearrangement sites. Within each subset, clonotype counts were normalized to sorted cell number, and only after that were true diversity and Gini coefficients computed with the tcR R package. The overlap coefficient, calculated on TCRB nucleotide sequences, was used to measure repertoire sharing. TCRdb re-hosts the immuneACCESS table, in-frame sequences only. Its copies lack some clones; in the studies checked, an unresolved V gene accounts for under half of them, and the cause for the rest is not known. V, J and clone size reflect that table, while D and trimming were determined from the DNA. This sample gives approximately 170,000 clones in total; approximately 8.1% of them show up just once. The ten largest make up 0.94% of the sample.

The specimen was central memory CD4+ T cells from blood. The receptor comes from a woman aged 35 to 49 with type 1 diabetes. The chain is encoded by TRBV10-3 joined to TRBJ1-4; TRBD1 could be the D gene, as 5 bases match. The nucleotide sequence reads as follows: TGTGCCATCAGGGACACATCAACTAATGAAAAACTGTTTTTT. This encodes CAIRDTSTNEKLFF.